The 11 T cell receptor beta chains in this list originate from one sample, sequenced in a study of graft-versus-host responses after intestinal transplantation. Generated by immunoSEQ multiplex PCR, the TCRdb table keeps only in-frame clones and is missing some. Of 85,000 to 110,000 clones in the sample, approximately 94% were seen once. The antigens these receptors bind are not known. Sequenced material: unstimulated CD8+ T cells sorted from spleen or lymph node cells, taken before intestinal transplant. Source of these receptors: a human donor who received an intestinal transplant.

J is TRBJ1-5 and V is TRBV2; TRBD1 might be the D (6 bases). This CDR3 region has 14 residues. Trimming removed 5 bases at V and 2 bases at J, with 10 bases between. From germline, CDR1 is SNHLY and CDR2 FYNNEI. The CDR3 nucleotides are TGTGCCAGCAGTCGGGGGGCTGGCAATCAGCCCCAGCATTTT. Its protein is CASSRGAGNQPQHF. Together with reference TRBV2 and TRBJ1-5, the CDR3 gives the full variable domain: EPEVTQTPSHQVTQMGQEVILRCVPISNHLYFYWYRQILGQKVEFLVSFYNNEISEKSEIFDDQFSVERPDGSNFTLKIRSTKLEDSAMYFCASSRGAGNQPQHFGDGTRLSIL.

The CDR3 DNA follows: TGCGCCAGCGGAGGGAGGACAGGGACTGTCGGCAATCAGCCCCAGCATTTT. Protein product: CASGGRTGTVGNQPQHF. The chain is built from TRBV23-1 and TRBJ1-5; the match to TRBD1 covers 8 bases. TRBV23-1 is an open reading frame, and its role is uncertain. After removal of 8 bases from V and 2 bases from J, the junction contained 14 bases not matched to a gene. CDR3 length: 17 residues.

The chain carries TRBV6-1 and TRBJ2-1; 7 bases match TRBD1. The V gene's germline CDR1 is MNHNS and CDR2 SASEGT. J gave up 3 bases and V 10 bases, and 9 bases lay outside the gene matches. The CDR3 consists of 14 residues. The CDR3 region has the DNA TGTGCCACCTGGACAGGCACGAACTACAATGAGCAGTTCTTC. It specifies CATWTGTNYNEQFF.

The chain employs TRBV27 and TRBJ2-3; either TRBD1 or TRBD2 may fit D (5 bases each). Trimming cost V 5 bases and J 1 base, with 16 bases left between them. Germline CDR1 is MNHEY and CDR2 is SMNVEV (reference sequence). This CDR3 is built from 16 residues. CDR3 DNA: TGTGCCAGCAGTCCGACCCCTGGGACGGGCACAGATACGCAGTATTTT. This translates into CASSPTPGTGTDTQYF.

The chain carries TRBV4-1 and TRBJ2-6; D not resolved. Germline V gene lookup returns CDR1 MGHRA and CDR2 YSYEKL. This CDR3 has 17 residues. The V and J ends lost 1 base and 0 bases respectively, with 10 bases between them. As DNA, the CDR3 is TGCGCCAGCAGCCAAGGATCGCGGAGCTCTGGGGCCAACGTCCTGACTTTC. This translates into CASSQGSRSSGANVLTF.

CDR3 residues: CASSARTGTNGYTF. Written as DNA, the CDR3 is TGTGCCAGCAGCGCCAGGACAGGGACTAATGGCTACACCTTC. The chain has TRBV9 and TRBJ1-2; 8 bases are shared with TRBD1. CDR1 and CDR2 (germline): SGDLS, YYNGEE. The CDR3 contains 14 residues. V shed 3 bases and J 6 bases; nucleotides not matched to a gene: 7. Full variable domain (missing parts from reference TRBV9 and TRBJ1-2): DSGVTQTPKHLITATGQRVTLRCSPRSGDLSVYWYQQSLDQGLQFLIQYYNGEERAKGNILERFSAQQFPDLHSELNLSSLELGDSALYFCASSARTGTNGYTFGSGTRLTVV.

V usage is TRBV4-1 and J usage is TRBJ2-1; TRBD2 agrees at 10 bases. V shed 3 bases, J shed 8 bases, and the junction held 4 bases outside the gene matches. Germline CDR1 and CDR2: MGHRA and YSYEKL. The CDR3 extends over 14 amino acids. The CDR3 DNA follows: TGCGCCAGCAGCCAGGGGAGCGGGGGGGATGAGCAGTTCTTC. This codes for CASSQGSGGDEQFF.

The CDR3 DNA follows: TGTGCCAGCAGTTACTCGATGACGGGATCTTCCGGGGAGCTGTTTTTT. The encoded protein is CASSYSMTGSSGELFF. The rearrangement links TRBV6-6 to TRBJ2-2, with a weak D call TRBD2 (5 bases). Germline V lookup: CDR1 MNHNY, CDR2 SVGAGI (reference sequence). This CDR3 has 16 residues. V lost 0 bases and J 6 bases, leaving 14 bases between the germline ends.

This chain links TRBV6-6 with TRBJ2-7, with a tentative D call TRBD1 (5 bases). V was cut by 5 bases and J by 5 bases, with 19 bases left in between. This CDR3 comprises 15 residues. Germline V lookup: CDR1 MNHNY, CDR2 SVGAGI (reference sequence). The CDR3 DNA reads as TGTGCCAGCAGTCAACCCAGGGAAGGGTTGAACGAGCAGTACTTC. Translated, it gives CASSQPREGLNEQYF.

This chain joins TRBV5-4 and TRBJ1-1; no definite D call. V lost 4 bases and J lost 7, with 11 bases in between. The CDR3 has 12 residues. Germline V gives CDR1 SGHNT, CDR2 YYREEE (reference sequence). CDR3 sequence reads: CASSPGGVEAFF. The CDR3 coding sequence is TGTGCCAGCAGCCCCGGTGGGGTTGAAGCTTTCTTT.

The rearrangement joins TRBV9 to TRBJ2-7; 11 bases are a match to TRBD1. The CDR3 extends over 14 amino acids. Germline lookup yields CDR1 SGDLS and CDR2 YYNGEE. The J segment lost 4 bases and the V segment lost 3 bases, leaving 3 bases of the junction unmatched. The CDR3 loop reads CASSGRDRGYEQYF. CDR3 DNA: TGTGCCAGCAGCGGACGGGACAGGGGGTACGAGCAGTACTTC. Full variable domain (remainder filled in from reference TRBV9 and TRBJ2-7): DSGVTQTPKHLITATGQRVTLRCSPRSGDLSVYWYQQSLDQGLQFLIQYYNGEERAKGNILERFSAQQFPDLHSELNLSSLELGDSALYFCASSGRDRGYEQYFGPGTRLTVT.